These 29 T cell receptor beta chains came from one sample sequenced in a study of identical twins. TCRdb re-derived calls from the 5' RACE reads in MiXCR, one entry per CDR3 protein. The table has 1.5 million or so distinct CDR3 sequences, around 33% seen once. Input material: cord blood. The receptors shown here come from a newborn girl in good health.

This clonotype was counted a few times. The chain joins TRBV7-9 to TRBJ2-1; D unresolved. The CDR3 loop spans 14 amino acids. V gave up 4 bases and J gave up 7 bases, with 14 bases separating them. CDR1 is SEHNR, CDR2 FQNEAQ, per germline (reference sequence). CDR3 sequence (DNA): TGTGCCAGCAGCTCAAGAGGTTACGGGAATGAGCAGTTCTTC. Its translation is CASSSRGYGNEQFF.

This clonotype was picked up a small number of times. This chain links TRBV3-1 with TRBJ1-2; D remains unclear. The CDR3 is 13 residues long. Germline V gene data show CDR1 as LGHDT and CDR2 as YNNKEL (reference sequence). The germline V and J ends were trimmed by 1 base and 8 bases, with 11 bases remaining between them. CDR3 nucleotides: TGTGCCAGCAGCCAAGGTCCCGCGAGCGGCTACACCTTC. Protein: CASSQGPASGYTF.

The chain joins TRBV7-9 to TRBJ2-5, with 8 bases identical to TRBD1. The assigned J gene may be wrong: the sequence end matches TRBJ2-7 better. Germline lookup yields CDR1 SEHNR and CDR2 FQNEAQ (reference sequence). The CDR3 contains 14 residues. The CDR3 is CASSRRDRSGEQYF. CDR3 DNA: TGTGCCAGCAGCCGACGGGACAGGAGCGGCGAGCAGTACTTC.

J is TRBJ2-3 and V is TRBV28; 9 bases agree with TRBD2. With 6 bases clipped from V and 10 bases from J, the junction kept 8 bases outside the gene matches. Germline CDR1 MDHEN, CDR2 SYDVKM. The CDR3 is made up of 13 amino acids. The CDR3: CASRLAGVDAQYF. In DNA, the CDR3 is TGTGCCAGCAGATTAGCGGGAGTGGATGCGCAGTATTTT.

CDR3 amino acids: CSARDATGTSGSYETQYF. CDR3 sequence (DNA): TGCAGTGCTAGAGATGCAACCGGGACTAGCGGGAGCTACGAGACCCAGTACTTC. The chain has TRBV20-1 and TRBJ2-5; 14 bases map to TRBD2. The CDR3 contains 18 residues. Germline CDR1 is DFQATT and CDR2 is SNEGSKA (reference sequence). V shed 0 bases, J shed 5 bases, and the junction held 11 bases outside the gene matches.

About this clonotype itself: One end of the junction fails to match germline, which may point to a read error. V is TRBV5-1 and J is TRBJ2-3; 8 positions match TRBD1. The CDR3 totals 15 residues. In germline, CDR1 is SGHRS, CDR2 YFSETQ. CDR3 region: CAGSLDREGTDTQYF. In DNA form, the CDR3 reads TGCGCCGGCAGCTTGGACAGGGAAGGTACAGATACGCAGTATTTT.

For the CDR3, the DNA is TGTGCCAGCCGGCCGAGGAATCAGCCCCAGCATTTT. Its translation: CASRPRNQPQHF. The V and J genes are TRBV2 and TRBJ1-5; D unresolved. This CDR3 is built from 12 residues. Trimming stripped 8 bases from V and 4 bases from J, with 9 bases between. Germline V gene data show CDR1 as SNHLY and CDR2 as FYNNEI.

In its sample, this clonotype was seen once. The CDR3 reads CSAHRGTEAFF. CDR3 DNA: TGCAGTGCTCACAGGGGCACTGAAGCTTTCTTT. The chain uses TRBV20-1 and TRBJ1-1, with 7 bases identical to TRBD1. The CDR3 spans 11 residues. CDR1 and CDR2 (germline): DFQATT, SNEGSKA (reference sequence). After removal of 5 bases from V and 4 bases from J, the junction contained 1 base not matched to a gene.

The chain has TRBV4-1 and TRBJ2-1; 15 bases are shared with TRBD2. The trim removed 0 bases at V and 6 bases at J, leaving 12 bases unmatched. Germline V gene data show CDR1 as MGHRA and CDR2 as YSYEKL. The CDR3 length is 20 residues. Here the CDR3 reads CASSQDRGLAGGRFRNEQFF. CDR3 nucleotides: TGCGCCAGCAGCCAAGATCGAGGACTAGCGGGAGGGCGCTTCCGCAATGAGCAGTTCTTC.

This clonotype was seen only a few times. The V call is TRBV12-3 or TRBV12-4, the J call TRBJ2-7; D uncertain. CDR3 size: 14 residues. Trimming cost V 0 bases and J 2 bases, with 8 bases left between them. CDR3 nucleotide sequence: TGTGCCAGCAGTTTAGCGGGATGGGCCTACGAGCAGTACTTC. This gives the protein CASSLAGWAYEQYF.

The J gene is TRBJ1-1, the V gene TRBV6-2 or TRBV6-3; D might be TRBD1 (5 bases). V was shortened by 4 bases and J by 0 bases, with 9 bases between the two germline ends. Per germline, CDR1 MNHEY and CDR2 SVGEGT. CDR3 length: 14 amino acids. CDR3 nucleotide sequence: TGTGCCAGCAGTTCCCTGGACATGAACACTGAAGCTTTCTTT. Protein sequence: CASSSLDMNTEAFF.

Here the CDR3 DNA reads TGTGCCAGCAGTGAAAAGGGACTTTATAGCACAGATACGCAGTATTTT. Encoded protein: CASSEKGLYSTDTQYF. The V call is TRBV2, the J call TRBJ2-3; D perhaps matches TRBD2 (6 bases). This CDR3 has 16 amino acids. The V end lost 2 bases, the J end lost 0 bases, and 12 bases lay between the germline ends. The germline CDR1 and CDR2 sequences are SNHLY and FYNNEI.

V is TRBV12-3 or TRBV12-4 and J is TRBJ2-5; 10 bases are shared with TRBD2. Losses at the gene ends were 3 bases for V and 13 bases for J; bases not matched to a gene: 8. The CDR3 covers 13 residues. DNA of the CDR3: TGTGCCAGCAGTTTTTCCCAGCGGGGGGGGCCGTACTTC. Its translation is CASSFSQRGGPYF.

With respect to this clonotype: The germline gene is not matched at one end of the junction; a read error may be the cause. The chain recombines TRBV3-1 with TRBJ2-5, with TRBD2 as a possible D gene (5 bases). This CDR3 spans 17 amino acids. The germline CDR1 and CDR2 sequences are LGHDT and YNNKEL (reference sequence). CDR3: CASSQELSGAYQETRYF. CDR3 coding DNA: TGTGCCAGCAGCCAAGAATTGAGCGGAGCGTACCAAGAGACCCGGTACTTC.

V gene TRBV13 combines with J gene TRBJ2-3, with D possibly TRBD2 on 5 matching bases. From germline, CDR1 is PRHDT and CDR2 FYEKMQ (reference sequence). CDR3 length equals 14 residues. V dropped 5 bases and J dropped 4 bases, with 13 bases sitting between them. The CDR3 here is CASSPWESPDTQYF. The CDR3 coding sequence is TGTGCCAGCAGCCCCTGGGAGTCGCCAGATACGCAGTATTTT.

The chain links TRBV6-1 to TRBJ2-5; D not resolved. From germline, CDR1 is MNHNS and CDR2 SASEGT. This CDR3 contains 16 residues. V gave up 0 bases and J gave up 3 bases, with 14 bases separating them. CDR3 sequence (DNA): TGTGCCAGCAGTGAAGCGCCCGGAGTGGTTGAAGAGACCCAGTACTTC. Amino acids: CASSEAPGVVEETQYF.

This clonotype was counted a few times. The CDR3 loop reads CSAEGLAGFNEQFF. In nucleotides, the CDR3 is TGCAGTGCTGAGGGACTAGCGGGATTCAATGAGCAGTTCTTC. J is TRBJ2-1 and V is TRBV20-1; the match to TRBD2 covers 13 bases. This CDR3 region has 14 residues. Germline V CDR1 and CDR2: DFQATT, SNEGSKA (reference sequence). The V gene end was trimmed by 5 bases and the J gene end by 6 bases; junction bases not matched to a gene: 4.

The DNA for the CDR3 is TGCGCCAGCAGCCCGCCAACTGGGACAGCCGCTTACGAGCAGTACTTC. Translation gives CASSPPTGTAAYEQYF. This chain links TRBV4-1 with TRBJ2-5; TRBD1 matches at 7 bases. With the DNA end fitting TRBJ2-7 better, the J assignment may be wrong. The CDR3 spans 16 residues. Germline lookup yields CDR1 MGHRA and CDR2 YSYEKL.

CDR3: CSAAPGYNEQFF. The CDR3 nucleotides are TGCAGTGCTGCCCCTGGGTACAATGAGCAGTTCTTC. V is TRBV20-1 and J is TRBJ2-1; D uncertain. This CDR3 contains 12 residues. The germline gives CDR1 DFQATT, CDR2 SNEGSKA (reference sequence). V lost 5 bases and J lost 4, with 9 bases in between.

V is TRBV25-1 and J is TRBJ2-3, with TRBD2 matching 7 bases. The CDR3 extends over 14 amino acids. Germline loops: CDR1 MGHDK, CDR2 SYGVNS. Trimming took 4 bases from V and 2 from J; bases not matched to a gene: 3. CDR3 DNA: TGTGCCAGCAGTGCGGGACTACACACAGATACGCAGTATTTT. It yields the protein CASSAGLHTDTQYF.

V is TRBV4-2 and J is TRBJ2-2; D uncertain. This CDR3 is built from 13 residues. CDR1 is LGHNA, CDR2 YNFKEQ, per germline. V was cut by 4 bases and J by 8 bases, with 11 bases left in between. As DNA, the CDR3 is TGTGCCAGCAGCCCCCTTTCGGCTGGGGAGCTGTTTTTT. Its translation: CASSPLSAGELFF.

The gene calls are TRBV6-1 and TRBJ2-1; tentatively, D is TRBD2 (6 bases). Trimming took 8 bases from V and 10 from J, leaving 21 bases between them. Germline V gene data show CDR1 as MNHNS and CDR2 as SASEGT. CDR3 length equals 14 residues. This chain's CDR3 is CASHRVAVVKEQFF. CDR3 sequence (DNA): TGTGCCAGCCATCGCGTAGCGGTTGTCAAGGAGCAGTTCTTC.

The chain links TRBV29-1 to TRBJ2-4; 9 nucleotides line up with TRBD2. The V segment lost 7 bases and the J segment 4 bases; nucleotides outside the gene matches: 8. CDR1 SQVTM and CDR2 ANQGSEA come from the germline V gene. CDR3 length: 14 amino acids. CDR3 sequence: CSAVGGGGKNIQYF. In DNA form, the CDR3 reads TGCAGCGCCGTGGGCGGGGGGGGGAAAAACATTCAGTACTTC.

This chain connects TRBV6-1 to TRBJ1-2, with D possibly matching TRBD1 (5 bases). This CDR3 has 15 residues. Germline V lookup: CDR1 MNHNS, CDR2 SASEGT. The V gene lost 0 bases and the J gene lost 7 bases, with 15 bases spanning the gap. The CDR3 spells CASSEALGGIRGYTF. CDR3 DNA sequence: TGTGCCAGCAGTGAAGCCTTGGGGGGTATACGTGGCTACACCTTC.

In this sample, this clonotype turned up a few times. V is TRBV20-1 and J is TRBJ1-2, with a possible D match to TRBD1 (6 bases). Germline CDR1 and CDR2: DFQATT and SNEGSKA (reference sequence). CDR3 size: 14 residues. Between the trimmed V and J ends, which lost 3 bases and 5 bases, there was a span of 16 bases. As DNA, the CDR3 is TGCAGTGCTAGCCAGACAGGAGGGGTTTATGGCTACACCTTC. This encodes CSASQTGGVYGYTF.

At least ten counts were recorded for this clonotype. The V gene is TRBV20-1, the J gene TRBJ2-7; no reliable D call. The CDR3 consists of 13 residues. Trimming shortened V by 0 bases and J by 2 bases, and 8 bases separated the two germline ends. The germline V gene has CDR1 DFQATT and CDR2 SNEGSKA (reference sequence). CDR3 nucleotides: TGCAGTGCTAGAGAAGGACGGGCCTACGAGCAGTACTTC. It specifies CSAREGRAYEQYF.

J is TRBJ2-1 and V is TRBV5-1; TRBD1 aligns across 7 bases. CDR3 length: 16 amino acids. Germline V gene sequence: CDR1 SGHRS, CDR2 YFSETQ. V trimming: 0 bases; J trimming: 3 bases; junction bases outside the gene matches: 6. Written as DNA, the CDR3 is TGCGCCAGCAGCTTGGAAGTCAGGGGGAGCTACAATGAGCAGTTCTTC. It encodes CASSLEVRGSYNEQFF.

The J gene is TRBJ2-3, the V gene TRBV5-1; 12 positions match TRBD2. This CDR3 has 18 amino acids. Germline values: CDR1 SGHRS, CDR2 YFSETQ. J was trimmed by 3 bases and V by 3 bases; bases with no gene match: 11. CDR3 sequence reads: CASSWRTSGVFRTDTQYF. The CDR3 nucleotides are TGCGCCAGCAGCTGGAGGACTAGCGGGGTTTTTCGTACAGATACGCAGTATTTT.

This clonotype was counted between two and nine times. V usage is TRBV10-3 and J usage is TRBJ1-1; unclear D gene. The CDR3 totals 15 residues. Deletions cut 9 bases from V and 1 base from J, with 18 bases between. Germline V gene sequence: CDR1 ENHRY, CDR2 SYGVKD. CDR3 residues: CAIRSGYFPNTEAFF. The CDR3 nucleotides are TGTGCCATAAGAAGCGGGTACTTTCCGAACACTGAAGCTTTCTTT.